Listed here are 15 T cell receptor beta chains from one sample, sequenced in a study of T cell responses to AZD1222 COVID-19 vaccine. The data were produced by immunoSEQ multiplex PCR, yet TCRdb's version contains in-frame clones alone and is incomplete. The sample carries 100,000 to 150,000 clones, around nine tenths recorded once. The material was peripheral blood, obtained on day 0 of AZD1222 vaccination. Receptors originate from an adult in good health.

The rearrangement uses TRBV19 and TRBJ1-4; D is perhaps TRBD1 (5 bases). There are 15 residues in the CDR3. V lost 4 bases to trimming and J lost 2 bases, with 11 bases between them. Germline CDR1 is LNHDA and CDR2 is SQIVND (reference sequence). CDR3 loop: CASSKQTATNEKLFF. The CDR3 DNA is TGTGCCAGTAGTAAACAGACAGCGACTAATGAAAAACTGTTTTTT.

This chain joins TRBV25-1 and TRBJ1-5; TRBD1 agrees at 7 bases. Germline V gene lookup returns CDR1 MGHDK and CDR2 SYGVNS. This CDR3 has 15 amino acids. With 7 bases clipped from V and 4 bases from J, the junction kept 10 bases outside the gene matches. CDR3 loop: CASNPPGGGNQPQHF. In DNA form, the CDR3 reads TGTGCCAGCAATCCGCCAGGGGGGGGGAATCAGCCCCAGCATTTT.

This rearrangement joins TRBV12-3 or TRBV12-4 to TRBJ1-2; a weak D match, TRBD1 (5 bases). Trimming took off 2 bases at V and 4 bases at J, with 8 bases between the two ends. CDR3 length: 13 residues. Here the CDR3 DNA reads TGTGCCAGCAGTTTATCGGGACCCTATGGCTACACCTTC. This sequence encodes CASSLSGPYGYTF.

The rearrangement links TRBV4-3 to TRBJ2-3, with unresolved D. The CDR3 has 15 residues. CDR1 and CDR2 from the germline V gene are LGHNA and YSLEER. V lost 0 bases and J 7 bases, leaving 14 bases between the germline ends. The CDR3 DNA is TGCGCCAGCAGCCAAGAGAGTGTCGGGCGGAATACGCAGTATTTT. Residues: CASSQESVGRNTQYF.

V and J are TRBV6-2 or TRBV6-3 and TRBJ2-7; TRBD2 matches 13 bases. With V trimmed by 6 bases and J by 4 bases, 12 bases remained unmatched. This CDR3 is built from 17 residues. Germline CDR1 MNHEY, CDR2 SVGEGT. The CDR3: CASSLGLAGAKGYEQYF. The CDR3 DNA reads TGTGCCAGCAGCCTCGGACTAGCGGGAGCCAAGGGGTACGAGCAGTACTTC.

The CDR3 reads CASSGKLAGGPETQYF. The CDR3 DNA is TGTGCCAGCAGCGGCAAACTAGCGGGAGGGCCGGAGACCCAGTACTTC. The genes are TRBV9 and TRBJ2-5, with 13 bases that match TRBD2. CDR3 size: 16 residues. With 3 bases clipped from V and 5 bases from J, the junction kept 7 bases outside the gene matches. Germline CDR1 and CDR2: SGDLS and YYNGEE.

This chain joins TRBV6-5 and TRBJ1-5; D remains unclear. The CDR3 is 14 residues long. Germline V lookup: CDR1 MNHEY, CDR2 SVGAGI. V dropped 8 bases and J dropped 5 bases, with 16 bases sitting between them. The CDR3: CASSRRLVDQPQHF. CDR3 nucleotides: TGTGCCAGCTCTCGGCGCCTAGTCGATCAGCCCCAGCATTTT.

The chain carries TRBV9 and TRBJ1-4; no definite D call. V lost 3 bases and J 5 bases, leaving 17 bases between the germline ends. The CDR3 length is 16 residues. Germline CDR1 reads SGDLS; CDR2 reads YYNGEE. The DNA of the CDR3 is TGTGCCAGCAGCGCCCGAGGTGGCGGCGCAAATGAAAAACTGTTTTTT. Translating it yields CASSARGGGANEKLFF.

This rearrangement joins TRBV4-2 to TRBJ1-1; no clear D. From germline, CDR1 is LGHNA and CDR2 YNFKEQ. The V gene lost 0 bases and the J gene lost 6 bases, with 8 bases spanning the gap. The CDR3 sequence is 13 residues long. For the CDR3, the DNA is TGTGCCAGCAGCCAAGAAAACGTGCCTGAAGCTTTCTTT. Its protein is CASSQENVPEAFF.

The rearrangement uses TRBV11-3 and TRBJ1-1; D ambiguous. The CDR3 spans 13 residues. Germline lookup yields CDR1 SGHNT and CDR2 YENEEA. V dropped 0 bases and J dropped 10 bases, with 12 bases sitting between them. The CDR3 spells CASSLERREGAFF. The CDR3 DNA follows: TGTGCCAGCAGCTTAGAGCGCCGGGAAGGAGCTTTCTTT. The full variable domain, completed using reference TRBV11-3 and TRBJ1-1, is EAGVVQSPRYKIIEKKQPVAFWCNPISGHNTLYWYLQNLGQGPELLIRYENEEAVDDSQLPKDRFSAERLKGVDSTLKIQPAELGDSAVYLCASSLERREGAFFGQGTRLTVV.

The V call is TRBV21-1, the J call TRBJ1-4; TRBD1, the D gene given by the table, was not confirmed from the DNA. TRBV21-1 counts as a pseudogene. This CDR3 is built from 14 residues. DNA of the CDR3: TGTGCCAGCAGCCTCTGGCAGGAAAATGAAAAACTGTTTTTT. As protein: CASSLWQENEKLFF.

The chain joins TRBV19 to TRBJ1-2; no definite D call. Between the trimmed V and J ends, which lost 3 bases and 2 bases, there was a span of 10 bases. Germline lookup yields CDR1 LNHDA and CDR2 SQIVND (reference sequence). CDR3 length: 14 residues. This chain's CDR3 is CASSIGSYNYGYTF. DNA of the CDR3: TGTGCCAGTAGTATCGGTAGTTACAACTATGGCTACACCTTC.

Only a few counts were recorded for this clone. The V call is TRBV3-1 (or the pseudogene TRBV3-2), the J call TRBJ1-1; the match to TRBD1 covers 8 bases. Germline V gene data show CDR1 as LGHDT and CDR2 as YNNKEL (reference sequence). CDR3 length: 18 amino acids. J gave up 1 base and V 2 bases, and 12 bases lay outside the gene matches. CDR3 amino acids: CASSQRDLQGAWNTEAFF. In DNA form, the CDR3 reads TGTGCCAGCAGCCAACGGGACCTCCAGGGGGCCTGGAACACTGAAGCTTTCTTT.

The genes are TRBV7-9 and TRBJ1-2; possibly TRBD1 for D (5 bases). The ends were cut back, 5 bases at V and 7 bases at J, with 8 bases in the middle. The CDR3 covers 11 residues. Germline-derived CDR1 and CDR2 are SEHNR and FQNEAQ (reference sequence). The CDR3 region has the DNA TGTGCCAGCAGCACGGGGGGTGGCTACACCTTC. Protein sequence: CASSTGGGYTF.

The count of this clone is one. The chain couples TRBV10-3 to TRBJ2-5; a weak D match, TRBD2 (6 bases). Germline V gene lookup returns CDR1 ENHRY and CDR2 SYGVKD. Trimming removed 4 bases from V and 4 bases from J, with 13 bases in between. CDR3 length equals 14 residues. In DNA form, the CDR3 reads TGTGCCATCAGTGGGGCTAGCGAAACAGAGACCCAGTACTTC. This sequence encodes CAISGASETETQYF.